What follows are 7 T cell receptor beta chains derived from one specimen sequenced in a study of Ad26.COV2.S vaccination and SARS-CoV-2 variants. As for treatment: 15 to 20 received Ad26.COV2.S at low or high dose, single or two shots; roughly 5 received placebo; per-sample allocation not given. The samples date from day 63 after the first vaccine or placebo injection. Generated by immunoSEQ multiplex PCR, the TCRdb table keeps only in-frame clones and is missing some. The table lists roughly 380,000 clones, roughly 84% of them singletons, with 3.3% in the top ten. The sequences come from peripheral blood, collected in a trial of Ad26.COV2.S vaccine versus placebo. Every receptor here comes from a person between 18 and 65 years old who received the Ad26.COV2.S COVID-19 vaccine or a placebo.

This clone was recorded a few times. The chain employs TRBV5-1 and TRBJ2-2; weak D call: TRBD2 (6 bases). The germline gives CDR1 SGHRS, CDR2 YFSETQ. The CDR3 has 13 amino acids. Trimming cost V 4 bases and J 5 bases, with 9 bases left between them. The CDR3: CASSMGLTGELFF. DNA of the CDR3: TGCGCCAGCAGCATGGGACTGACCGGGGAGCTGTTTTTT.

CDR3 amino acids: CASSLVGQGSETQYF. CDR3 in DNA: TGCGCCAGCAGCTTGGTGGGGCAGGGTAGCGAGACCCAGTACTTC. The chain couples TRBV5-1 to TRBJ2-5, with D tentatively TRBD1 (5 bases). Trimming pared 0 bases from V and 5 bases from J, leaving 14 bases between. CDR3 length equals 15 residues. Germline V gene sequence: CDR1 SGHRS, CDR2 YFSETQ.

The chain has TRBV10-3 and TRBJ1-5; D uncertain. CDR1 is ENHRY, CDR2 SYGVKD, per germline. CDR3 length: 13 residues. Trimming removed 2 bases from V and 7 bases from J, with 9 bases in between. Here the CDR3 reads CAISEEGPQPQHF. The DNA of the CDR3 is TGTGCCATCAGTGAGGAGGGTCCCCAGCCCCAGCATTTT.

This clone was recorded a few times. J is TRBJ1-2 and V is TRBV19; D is ambiguous. The CDR3 spans 14 residues. Germline CDR1 is LNHDA and CDR2 is SQIVND (reference sequence). Trimming took 3 bases from V and 3 from J, leaving 11 bases between them. The CDR3 loop reads CASSMNRWDYGYTF. The CDR3 nucleotides read TGTGCCAGTAGTATGAACCGGTGGGACTATGGCTACACCTTC.

This clone has a single count. V gene TRBV11-2 combines with J gene TRBJ2-7, with 8 bases identical to TRBD2. This CDR3 is 17 amino acids long. Germline V lookup: CDR1 SGHAT, CDR2 FQNNGV. The trim removed 5 bases at V and 2 bases at J, leaving 14 bases unmatched. The CDR3 loop is CASSPWLSREATYEQYF. The CDR3 nucleotides are TGTGCCAGCAGCCCCTGGCTATCGCGGGAGGCCACCTACGAGCAGTACTTC.

V gene TRBV27 combines with J gene TRBJ2-7, with 8 positions matching TRBD2. CDR3 length: 14 amino acids. V lost 7 bases, J lost 2 bases, and 7 bases stayed unmatched. Germline CDR1 is MNHEY and CDR2 is SMNVEV (reference sequence). CDR3 amino acids: CASKGAGDTYEQYF. The DNA for the CDR3 is TGTGCCAGCAAGGGAGCGGGGGATACCTACGAGCAGTACTTC.

This chain connects TRBV7-2 to TRBJ2-1; TRBD1 matches 8 bases. The CDR3 totals 17 residues. Germline V gives CDR1 SGHTA, CDR2 FQGNSA. Trimming cost V 5 bases and J 0 bases; bases outside gene matches: 9. This CDR3 is CASSPRTGMSSYNEQFF. In nucleotides, the CDR3 is TGTGCCAGCAGCCCCCGGACAGGGATGAGCTCCTACAATGAGCAGTTCTTC.